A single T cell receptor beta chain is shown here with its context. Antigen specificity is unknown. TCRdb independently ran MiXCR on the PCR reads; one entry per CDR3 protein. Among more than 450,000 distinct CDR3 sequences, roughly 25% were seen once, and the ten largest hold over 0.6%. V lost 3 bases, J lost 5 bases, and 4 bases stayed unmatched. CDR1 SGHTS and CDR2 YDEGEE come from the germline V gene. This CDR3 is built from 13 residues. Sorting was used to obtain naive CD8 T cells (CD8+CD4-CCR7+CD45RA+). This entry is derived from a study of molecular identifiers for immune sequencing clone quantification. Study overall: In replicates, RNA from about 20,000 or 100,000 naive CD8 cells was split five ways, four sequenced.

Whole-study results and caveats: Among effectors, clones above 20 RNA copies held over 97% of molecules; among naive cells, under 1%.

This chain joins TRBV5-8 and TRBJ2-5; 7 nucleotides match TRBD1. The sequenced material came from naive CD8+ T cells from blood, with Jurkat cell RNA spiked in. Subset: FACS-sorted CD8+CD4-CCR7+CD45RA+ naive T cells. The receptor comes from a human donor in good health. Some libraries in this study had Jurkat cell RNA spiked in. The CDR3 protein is CASSSTGYETQYF. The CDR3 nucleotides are TGTGCCAGCAGCTCGACAGGGTACGAGACCCAGTACTTC.